The 19 T cell receptor beta chains presented below share a single source sample, sequenced in a study of CXCR3-negative and CXCR3-positive naive CD8 T cells (dated by TCRdb to between 2017 and 2020). The listed sequencing device is NextSeq 550. The Human TCR Profiling Kit (MiLaboratory) was used to make UMI-labeled 5' RACE TRB cDNA libraries. TCRdb reprocessed the sequencing reads and holds a single record per CDR3 protein sequence, with no DNA. This specimen's table enumerates about 81,000 distinct CDR3 sequences. The ten largest clones add up to 1.6% of the sample. Sequences were obtained from naive CXCR3- CD8+ T cells from blood. The cell subset or site tag for this specimen amounts to: CD45RO-CCR7+CD27+CD95- naive CD8+ T cells lacking CXCR3 (TNR3-). The receptors come from a human donor in good health. Some clones in this sample may be carry-over from other donors' samples.

The chain has TRBV12-3 or TRBV12-4 and TRBJ1-3; TCRdb picks TRBD1, but there is no DNA to check that call. This CDR3 region has 16 residues. CDR3 sequence reads: CASSGTEEASGNTIYF.

The chain recombines TRBV12-3 or TRBV12-4 with TRBJ2-3; no DNA is available, so the TRBD2 call from TCRdb remains unchecked. CDR3 size: 15 residues. CDR3 loop: CASSLFAGGKDTQYF.

The V gene is TRBV12-3 or TRBV12-4, the J gene TRBJ1-1; TCRdb gives TRBD1 as the D gene, but with no DNA this cannot be confirmed. The CDR3 sequence is 14 residues long. The chain's CDR3 is CASSFPGLNTEAFF.

V usage is TRBV20-1 and J usage is TRBJ2-1; TCRdb names TRBD1, which stays unverified in the absence of DNA. Germline V lookup: CDR1 DFQATT, CDR2 SNEGSKA (reference sequence). This CDR3 is built from 14 residues. The CDR3 region is CSARSSGDYNEQFF.

The J gene is TRBJ2-1, the V gene TRBV29-1. This CDR3 region has 12 residues. Germline-derived CDR1 and CDR2 are SQVTM and ANQGSEA. The CDR3 loop is CSRTSRYNEQFF.

The rearrangement links TRBV25-1 to TRBJ2-1; TCRdb proposes TRBD2, but this gene call is untestable without DNA. Germline CDR1 reads MGHDK; CDR2 reads SYGVNS. The CDR3 spans 15 residues. The CDR3 reads CASSVYAGPAGEQFF.

This chain uses TRBV7-7 with TRBJ2-1; absent DNA, TCRdb's TRBD1 call cannot be checked. Germline V gene sequence: CDR1 SSHAT, CDR2 FNYEAQ (reference sequence). The CDR3 is 14 residues long. This chain's CDR3 is CASSLVEGADEQFF.

This chain joins TRBV10-1 and TRBJ2-2. CDR1 is WNHNN and CDR2 is SYGVQD in the germline V gene (reference sequence). The CDR3 is 13 amino acids. The CDR3 is CASSEELAGELFF.

This rearrangement joins TRBV5-6 to TRBJ2-7; TCRdb gives TRBD1 as the D gene, but with no DNA this cannot be confirmed. Per the germline V gene, CDR1 is SGHDT and CDR2 is YYEEEE. The CDR3 spans 14 residues. The CDR3 loop reads CASSLGGQSYEQYF.

The chain couples TRBV29-1 to TRBJ2-7; TCRdb returns TRBD1, unconfirmable since there is no DNA. Looked up from germline, CDR1 is SQVTM and CDR2 is ANQGSEA. CDR3 size: 12 residues. The CDR3 region is CSAGDRALEQYF.

V is TRBV29-1 and J is TRBJ1-2; the TCRdb call, TRBD1, lacks DNA for checking. This CDR3 spans 12 amino acids. Germline loops: CDR1 SQVTM, CDR2 ANQGSEA. CDR3 region: CSVEAGNYGYTF.

The rearrangement links TRBV28 to TRBJ2-1; checking the TCRdb D call of TRBD1 is not possible without DNA. Per the germline V gene, CDR1 is MDHEN and CDR2 is SYDVKM. The CDR3 sequence is 14 residues long. CDR3 in amino acids: CASSLRTDLNEQFF.

The J gene is TRBJ2-3, the V gene TRBV28; TCRdb picks TRBD1, but there is no DNA to check that call. The length of the CDR3 is 16 residues. Germline assignment: CDR1 MDHEN and CDR2 SYDVKM. CDR3 protein: CASSSRDRLGTDTQYF.

The J gene is TRBJ2-1, the V gene TRBV12-3 or TRBV12-4; TCRdb designates TRBD2, a call that cannot be tested without DNA. The CDR3 has 15 amino acids. CDR3 in amino acids: CASSSTSGRDNEQFF.

This chain links TRBV29-1 with TRBJ2-3; TCRdb's assignment of TRBD1 cannot be checked, as there is no DNA. Germline CDR1 reads SQVTM; CDR2 reads ANQGSEA. The CDR3 is 15 residues long. CDR3 amino acids: CSVGLGGFHTDTQYF.

The chain combines TRBV20-1 with TRBJ1-1; the TCRdb call, TRBD1, lacks DNA for checking. Germline assignment: CDR1 DFQATT and CDR2 SNEGSKA (reference sequence). This CDR3 is built from 18 residues. The CDR3 reads CSAPVHGLGQVENTEAFF.

The genes are TRBV29-1 and TRBJ2-1; TCRdb calls TRBD1, which cannot be checked without DNA. This CDR3 is 14 amino acids long. Germline CDR1 and CDR2: SQVTM and ANQGSEA. The CDR3 is CSVDKGQGLNEQFF.

This chain joins TRBV29-1 and TRBJ2-2. The CDR3 is made up of 13 amino acids. The V gene's germline CDR1 is SQVTM and CDR2 ANQGSEA. The CDR3 loop reads CSVEYTYTGELFF.

The rearrangement links TRBV7-9 to TRBJ2-1; lacking DNA, the TRBD1 call made by TCRdb goes unchecked. This CDR3 spans 16 amino acids. Germline CDR1 SEHNR, CDR2 FQNEAQ (reference sequence). CDR3 in amino acids: CASSGSGGAYYNEQFF.